Shown below are 32 T cell receptor beta chains from a single sample sequenced in a study of Graves' ophthalmopathy and Graves' hyperthyroidism. Scientists amplified the TCR beta CDR3 regions from RNA transcripts. Scientists carried out first-round RT-PCR using HTBI primers and then a second-round multiplex PCR. TCRdb processed the multiplex PCR reads anew with MiXCR; each CDR3 protein has one entry. The top ten hold approximately 51% of the sample, which has 240,000 or so distinct CDR3 sequences, around 45% seen once. Specimen: peripheral blood. The receptors derive from an adult man with Graves' ophthalmopathy.

The chain couples TRBV29-1 to TRBJ1-3; D perhaps matches TRBD1 (5 bases). Germline CDR1 is SQVTM and CDR2 is ANQGSEA. Trimming shortened V by 3 bases and J by 2 bases, and 11 bases separated the two germline ends. The CDR3 covers 14 residues. CDR3 protein: CSVDGGVPGNTIYF. The CDR3 bases are TGCAGCGTTGATGGGGGGGTACCTGGAAACACCATATATTTT. The variable domain in full, completed from reference TRBV29-1 and TRBJ1-3, reads SAVISQKPSRDICQRGTSLTIQCQVDSQVTMMFWYRQQPGQSLTLIATANQGSEATYESGFVIDKFPISRPNLTFSTLTVSNMSPEDSSIYLCSVDGGVPGNTIYFGEGSWLTVV.

The rearrangement joins TRBV14 to TRBJ2-7; D not certain. The germline V gene has CDR1 SGHDN and CDR2 FVKESK. V dropped 1 base and J dropped 2 bases, with 9 bases sitting between them. The CDR3 is made up of 14 amino acids. CDR3 sequence reads: CASSQGIRPYEQYF. The CDR3 DNA follows: TGTGCCAGCAGCCAAGGTATTCGCCCCTACGAGCAGTACTTC.

This clonotype was picked up a small number of times. The rearrangement links TRBV12-3 or TRBV12-4 to TRBJ1-4, with a weak D call TRBD1 (6 bases). The CDR3 sequence is 12 residues long. V was pared by 6 bases and J by 14 bases, with 16 bases between. The DNA for the CDR3 is TGTGCCAGCAGCCCTTGGGACACTAACCTGTTTTTT. Its protein is CASSPWDTNLFF.

This clonotype was seen many times. V gene TRBV7-3 combines with J gene TRBJ2-2; the D is unclear. CDR1 SGHTA and CDR2 FQGTGA come from the germline V gene. Between the trimmed V and J ends, which lost 2 bases and 3 bases, there was a span of 4 bases. The CDR3 contains 13 residues. CDR3 sequence reads: CASSLGYTGELFF. The CDR3 coding sequence is TGTGCCAGCAGCTTAGGGTACACCGGGGAGCTGTTTTTT.

This clonotype was found a few times. A read error may produce the germline difference seen at one junction end. The V and J genes are TRBV2 and TRBJ1-2; the D gene is possibly TRBD1 (6 bases). Germline assignment: CDR1 SNHLY and CDR2 FYNNEI. The CDR3 consists of 14 residues. The CDR3 region is CASTESGGNYGYTF. As DNA, the CDR3 is TGTGCCAGCACTGAATCGGGGGGCAACTATGGCTACACCTTC.

The V and J genes are TRBV11-2 and TRBJ1-2, with D possibly TRBD1 on 5 matching bases. The length of the CDR3 is 12 residues. Germline CDR1 reads SGHAT; CDR2 reads FQNNGV. Trimming took off 1 base at V and 8 bases at J, with 8 bases between the two ends. In nucleotides, the CDR3 is TGTGCCAGCAGCTTAGTCGGGACGGGCTACACCTTC. Amino acid sequence: CASSLVGTGYTF.

The chain uses TRBV2 and TRBJ2-6; 7 bases are shared with TRBD1. CDR1 SNHLY and CDR2 FYNNEI come from the germline V gene. The V gene end was trimmed by 7 bases and the J gene end by 4 bases; junction bases not matched to a gene: 4. The CDR3 contains 14 residues. In nucleotides, the CDR3 is TGTGCCAGCACAGGGGGAGCGGGGGCCAACGTCCTGACTTTC. Encoded protein: CASTGGAGANVLTF.

This clonotype was observed a few times. V usage is TRBV2 and J usage is TRBJ1-4, with unresolved D. Germline V gives CDR1 SNHLY, CDR2 FYNNEI. V was cut by 7 bases and J by 12 bases, with 12 bases left in between. The CDR3 is made up of 11 amino acids. The chain's CDR3 is CASTINVELFF. As DNA, the CDR3 is TGTGCCAGCACTATCAACGTAGAACTGTTTTTT. The full variable domain, with the rest looked up from reference TRBV2 and TRBJ1-4, is EPEVTQTPSHQVTQMGQEVILRCVPISNHLYFYWYRQILGQKVEFLVSFYNNEISEKSEIFDDQFSVERPDGSNFTLKIRSTKLEDSAMYFCASTINVELFFGSGTQLSVL.

In regard to this clonotype: A junction boundary mismatches the germline segment, possibly from a read error. This chain connects TRBV2 to TRBJ2-5; 9 bases agree with TRBD1. CDR3 length: 14 residues. The germline V gene encodes CDR1 SNHLY and CDR2 FYNNEI. The CDR3 region has the DNA TGTGCCATCAGTAAAGACAGGGGGAGAGGGACCCAGTACTTC. As protein: CAISKDRGRGTQYF. The full variable domain, with the rest looked up from reference TRBV2 and TRBJ2-5, is EPEVTQTPSHQVTQMGQEVILRCVPISNHLYFYWYRQILGQKVEFLVSFYNNEISEKSEIFDDQFSVERPDGSNFTLKIRSTKLEDSAMYFCAISKDRGRGTQYFGPGTRLLVL.

J is TRBJ1-4 and V is TRBV5-1; possibly TRBD1 for D (6 bases). Germline CDR1 reads SGHRS; CDR2 reads YFSETQ. The CDR3 totals 13 residues. The ends were cut back, 4 bases at V and 8 bases at J, with 12 bases in the middle. The chain's CDR3 is CASSPGTPEKLFF. The CDR3 region has the DNA TGCGCCAGCAGCCCTGGGACACCCGAAAAACTGTTTTTT.

A note on this clonotype: One junction end disagrees with the germline gene, perhaps due to a read error. J is TRBJ1-2 and V is TRBV10-2; a weak D match, TRBD1 (6 bases). CDR1 is WSHSY and CDR2 is SAAADI in the germline V gene. The CDR3 totals 15 residues. CDR3: CASSLFRTANYGYTF. Written as DNA, the CDR3 is TGTGCCAGCAGCCTCTTTCGGACAGCTAACTATGGCTACACCTTC.

J is TRBJ2-5 and V is TRBV25-1; D is uncertain. TRBJ2-7 explains the end of the DNA better; the J call may be wrong. CDR1 is MGHDK and CDR2 is SYGVNS in the germline V gene. CDR3 size: 15 residues. The CDR3, as DNA: TGTGCCAGCAGTCTCGCCGGGCGGCCTATCACCGAGCAGTACTTC. Translating gives CASSLAGRPITEQYF.

The CDR3 protein is CASSVLGDEQYF. The DNA of the CDR3 is TGTGCCAGCAGCGTCCTAGGCGACGAGCAGTACTTC. The gene calls are TRBV7-9 and TRBJ2-7; D unresolved. The germline gives CDR1 SEHNR, CDR2 FQNEAQ (reference sequence). CDR3 length equals 12 residues. The ends were cut back, 5 bases at V and 5 bases at J, with 10 bases in the middle.

The J gene is TRBJ2-7, the V gene TRBV10-3; 7 bases align to TRBD2. The CDR3 has 13 residues. Germline values: CDR1 ENHRY, CDR2 SYGVKD. V gave up 10 bases and J gave up 0 bases; unmatched junction bases: 6. CDR3 DNA: TGTGCCAGTCTAGCGGCAAGCTCCTACGAGCAGTACTTC. This translates into CASLAASSYEQYF.

The chain combines TRBV7-9 with TRBJ1-5, with D hard to call. CDR1 is SEHNR and CDR2 is FQNEAQ in the germline V gene (reference sequence). The CDR3 runs 13 residues. With 3 bases removed from V and 11 bases from J, the gap between germline ends came to 14 bases. The CDR3 is CASSLAGEETQHF. The DNA of the CDR3 is TGTGCCAGCAGCTTGGCAGGCGAAGAGACCCAGCATTTT.

This clonotype was counted ten times or more. The chain couples TRBV9 to TRBJ1-2; no firm D call. The CDR3 contains 13 residues. Germline CDR1 SGDLS, CDR2 YYNGEE. V was trimmed by 0 bases and J by 8 bases, leaving 11 bases between them. The CDR3 sequence: CASSVGVGDGYTF. DNA for the CDR3: TGTGCCAGCAGCGTAGGGGTGGGCGACGGCTACACCTTC.

There are a few counts of this clonotype. The chain employs TRBV5-8 and TRBJ1-1, with 7 positions matching TRBD1. This CDR3 comprises 11 residues. J gave up 8 bases and V 4 bases, and 2 bases lay outside the gene matches. In germline, CDR1 is SGHTS, CDR2 YDEGEE. The CDR3 nucleotides are TGTGCCAGCAGCCCCAGGGGGGAAGCTTTCTTT. It specifies CASSPRGEAFF.

V is TRBV20-1 and J is TRBJ1-1; 8 nucleotides match TRBD1. The CDR3 length is 14 residues. CDR1 and CDR2 from the germline V gene are DFQATT and SNEGSKA (reference sequence). J lost 3 bases, V lost 5 bases, and 8 bases had no gene match. CDR3 region: CSALPGGRDTEAFF. CDR3 coding DNA: TGCAGTGCTCTACCAGGGGGCCGGGACACTGAAGCTTTCTTT.

J is TRBJ2-2 and V is TRBV5-1; no clear D gene. The V gene lost 0 bases and the J gene lost 5 bases, with 8 bases spanning the gap. CDR1 and CDR2 (germline): SGHRS, YFSETQ. The CDR3 runs to 14 residues. The CDR3 coding sequence is TGCGCCAGCAGCTTGGCAAGTGAGACCGGGGAGCTGTTTTTT. Its translation is CASSLASETGELFF.

V is TRBV7-2 and J is TRBJ1-1, with D perhaps TRBD1 (6 bases). Trimming left V 3 bases short and J 11 bases short, with 13 bases between. The V gene's germline CDR1 is SGHTA and CDR2 FQGNSA. The CDR3 runs to 12 residues. This CDR3 reads CASSFPTGTAFF. The CDR3 DNA follows: TGTGCCAGCAGCTTCCCTACAGGGACGGCTTTCTTT.

The chain recombines TRBV10-3 with TRBJ2-3; 10 nucleotides agree with TRBD2. The germline V gene has CDR1 ENHRY and CDR2 SYGVKD. V lost 7 bases, J lost 1 base, and 11 bases stayed unmatched. The length of the CDR3 is 17 residues. CDR3 DNA sequence: TGTGCCATCACTCGTAGCGGGAGGAGGAAAGGCACAGATACGCAGTATTTT. Protein product: CAITRSGRRKGTDTQYF.

This rearrangement joins TRBV5-4 to TRBJ1-6; the D gene is possibly TRBD1 (5 bases). V lost 5 bases, J lost 10 bases, and 19 bases lay in between. Germline-derived CDR1 and CDR2 are SGHNT and YYREEE (reference sequence). CDR3 length: 15 amino acids. This chain's CDR3 is CASSLEGQVRSPLHF. As DNA, the CDR3 is TGTGCCAGCAGTTTAGAGGGGCAGGTCCGGTCACCCCTCCACTTT.

The chain carries TRBV9 and TRBJ1-2; D unresolved. CDR3 length equals 15 residues. Germline V gene sequence: CDR1 SGDLS, CDR2 YYNGEE. V dropped 0 bases and J dropped 5 bases, with 14 bases sitting between them. The CDR3 is CASSVVSDTYYGYTF. The CDR3 DNA reads TGTGCCAGCAGCGTAGTTTCCGACACTTATTATGGCTACACCTTC. The full variable domain, with the rest looked up from reference TRBV9 and TRBJ1-2, is DSGVTQTPKHLITATGQRVTLRCSPRSGDLSVYWYQQSLDQGLQFLIQYYNGEERAKGNILERFSAQQFPDLHSELNLSSLELGDSALYFCASSVVSDTYYGYTFGSGTRLTVV.

DNA of the CDR3: TGTGCCAGCAGTTCCACCTCGACAGGGCACCAGCCCCAGCATTTT. This gives the protein CASSSTSTGHQPQHF. V gene TRBV28 combines with J gene TRBJ1-5; 7 nucleotides align to TRBD1. From germline, CDR1 is MDHEN and CDR2 SYDVKM. The length of the CDR3 is 15 residues. The trim removed 4 bases at V and 7 bases at J, leaving 10 bases unmatched.

This clonotype has only one observation. Written as DNA, the CDR3 is TGCAGCGTTTTGGGCAGGGACTCCTACGAGCAGTACTTC. It yields the protein CSVLGRDSYEQYF. The chain employs TRBV29-1 and TRBJ2-7; perhaps TRBD1 as D (5 bases). Trimming took off 5 bases at V and 0 bases at J, with 11 bases between the two ends. Germline CDR1 and CDR2: SQVTM and ANQGSEA. This CDR3 contains 13 residues.

V usage is TRBV7-9 and J usage is TRBJ2-7; possibly TRBD1 for D (6 bases). This CDR3 has 13 amino acids. Trimming removed 5 bases from V and 2 bases from J, with 10 bases in between. From germline, CDR1 is SEHNR and CDR2 FQNEAQ (reference sequence). The CDR3 DNA reads as TGTGCCAGCAGCGATAAGGGGGCCTACGAGCAGTACTTC. The encoded protein is CASSDKGAYEQYF. The full variable domain, rest sourced from reference TRBV7-9 and TRBJ2-7, is DTGVSQNPRHKITKRGQNVTFRCDPISEHNRLYWYRQTLGQGPEFLTYFQNEAQLEKSRLLSDRFSAERPKGSFSTLEIQRTEQGDSAMYLCASSDKGAYEQYFGPGTRLTVT.

This clonotype occurred a few times. This chain links TRBV13 with TRBJ2-7, with D possibly TRBD2 on 5 matching bases. Germline V gene sequence: CDR1 PRHDT, CDR2 FYEKMQ (reference sequence). CDR3 length: 14 amino acids. The V end was cut by 7 bases, the J end by 3 bases, with 16 bases between. As DNA, the CDR3 is TGTGCCAGCACTCGGAGAGGGAGTGTCTACGAGCAGTACTTC. It yields the protein CASTRRGSVYEQYF.

The chain combines TRBV20-1 with TRBJ1-1, with TRBD1 identical over 8 bases. CDR3 length: 13 residues. J was trimmed by 4 bases and V by 3 bases; bases with no gene match: 4. Germline V gene data show CDR1 as DFQATT and CDR2 as SNEGSKA (reference sequence). CDR3 nucleotides: TGCAGTGCTAGGGAGGACAGGGTCACTGAAGCTTTCTTT. This encodes CSAREDRVTEAFF.

This clonotype showed up just a few times. V is TRBV7-9 and J is TRBJ2-6; maybe TRBD1 (5 bases). Germline V gives CDR1 SEHNR, CDR2 FQNEAQ (reference sequence). The V end lost 2 bases, the J end lost 0 bases, and 14 bases lay between the germline ends. This CDR3 spans 18 amino acids. CDR3 amino acids: CASSLSRADSSGANVLTF. DNA of the CDR3: TGTGCCAGCAGCTTATCACGGGCCGACAGCTCTGGGGCCAACGTCCTGACTTTC.

This clonotype was seen more than once but under ten times. V usage is TRBV19 and J usage is TRBJ2-7; 9 bases are a match to TRBD1. Germline V lookup: CDR1 LNHDA, CDR2 SQIVND (reference sequence). V was pared by 5 bases and J by 4 bases, with 6 bases of the junction left unmatched. CDR3 size: 14 residues. For the CDR3, the DNA is TGTGCCAGTAGTCCCCGGGACAGGGTGTACGAGCAGTACTTC. Encoded protein: CASSPRDRVYEQYF.

This clonotype has more than one count but fewer than ten. The V gene is TRBV29-1, the J gene TRBJ1-4; possible D gene TRBD1, 6 bases. The V end lost 6 bases, the J end lost 3 bases, and 11 bases lay between the germline ends. This CDR3 contains 13 residues. The germline V gene has CDR1 SQVTM and CDR2 ANQGSEA. The CDR3 region is CSVTGLANEKLFF. CDR3 bases: TGCAGCGTCACAGGGTTGGCTAATGAAAAACTGTTTTTT.

In this sample, this clonotype turned up a few times. The CDR3 is CSASQSFRWGRNGYTF. The CDR3 DNA sequence: TGCAGTGCTAGCCAGAGTTTTCGCTGGGGGCGCAATGGCTACACCTTC. The chain recombines TRBV20-1 with TRBJ1-2; D is possibly TRBD1 (6 bases). The CDR3 covers 16 residues. Germline assignment: CDR1 DFQATT and CDR2 SNEGSKA (reference sequence). Trimming removed 3 bases at V and 6 bases at J, with 23 bases between.